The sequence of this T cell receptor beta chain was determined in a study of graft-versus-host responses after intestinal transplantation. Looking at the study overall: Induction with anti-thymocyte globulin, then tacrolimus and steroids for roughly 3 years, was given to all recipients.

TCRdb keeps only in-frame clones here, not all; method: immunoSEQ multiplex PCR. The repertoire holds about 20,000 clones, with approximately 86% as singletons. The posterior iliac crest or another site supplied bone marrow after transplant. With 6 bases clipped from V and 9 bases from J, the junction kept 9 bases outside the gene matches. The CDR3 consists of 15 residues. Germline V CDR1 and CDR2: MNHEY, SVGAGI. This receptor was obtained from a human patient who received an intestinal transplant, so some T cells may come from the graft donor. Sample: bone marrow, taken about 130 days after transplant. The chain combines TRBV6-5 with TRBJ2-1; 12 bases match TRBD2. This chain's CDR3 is CASSHRTSGTGEQFF. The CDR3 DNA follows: TGTGCCAGCAGCCATCGGACTAGCGGGACGGGTGAGCAGTTCTTC.